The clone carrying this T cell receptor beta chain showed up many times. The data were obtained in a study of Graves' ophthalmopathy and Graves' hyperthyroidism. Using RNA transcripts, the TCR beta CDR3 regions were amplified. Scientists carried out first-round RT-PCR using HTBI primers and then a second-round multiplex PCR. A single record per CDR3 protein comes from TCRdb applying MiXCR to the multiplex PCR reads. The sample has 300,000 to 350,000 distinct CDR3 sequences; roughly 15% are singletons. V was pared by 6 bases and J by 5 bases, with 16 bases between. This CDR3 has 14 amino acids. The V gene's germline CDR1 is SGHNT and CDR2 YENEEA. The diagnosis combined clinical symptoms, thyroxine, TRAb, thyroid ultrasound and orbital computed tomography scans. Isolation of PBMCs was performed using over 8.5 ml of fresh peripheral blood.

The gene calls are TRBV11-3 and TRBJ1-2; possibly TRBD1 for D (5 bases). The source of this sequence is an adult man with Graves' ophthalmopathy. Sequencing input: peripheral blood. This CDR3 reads CASSSYDRWYGYTF. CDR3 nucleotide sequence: TGTGCCAGCAGTTCCTACGACAGATGGTATGGCTACACCTTC.